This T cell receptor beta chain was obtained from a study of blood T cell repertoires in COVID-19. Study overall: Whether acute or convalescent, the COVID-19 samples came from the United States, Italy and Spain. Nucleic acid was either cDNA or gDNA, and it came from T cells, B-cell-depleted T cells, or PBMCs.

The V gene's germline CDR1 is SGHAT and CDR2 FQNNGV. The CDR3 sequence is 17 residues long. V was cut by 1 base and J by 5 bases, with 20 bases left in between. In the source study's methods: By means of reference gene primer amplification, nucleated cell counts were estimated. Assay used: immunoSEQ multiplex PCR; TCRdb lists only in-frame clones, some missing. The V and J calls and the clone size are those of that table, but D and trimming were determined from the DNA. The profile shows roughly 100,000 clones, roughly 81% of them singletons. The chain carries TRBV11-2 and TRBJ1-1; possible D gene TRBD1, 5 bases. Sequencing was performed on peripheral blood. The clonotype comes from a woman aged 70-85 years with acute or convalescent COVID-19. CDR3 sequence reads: CASSLGLQGPRWTEAFF. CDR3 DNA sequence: TGTGCCAGCAGCTTAGGGCTGCAGGGCCCCCGTTGGACTGAAGCTTTCTTT. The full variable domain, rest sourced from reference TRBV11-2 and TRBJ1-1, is EAGVAQSPRYKIIEKRQSVAFWCNPISGHATLYWYQQILGQGPKLLIQFQNNGVVDDSQLPKDRFSAERLKGVDSTLKIQPAKLEDSAVYLCASSLGLQGPRWTEAFFGQGTRLTVV.